A single sample is the source of the 14 T cell receptor beta chains below, sequenced in a study of regulatory T cells in long-lasting Graves disease (dated by TCRdb to about 2021). Preparation of the library involved multiplex PCR. Instrument on record: Illumina HiSeq 4000. iRepertoire HTBI primers and Arm-PCR amplification of CDR3 regions were used to construct TCR beta libraries. TCRdb reprocessed the public reads (quality trimming at Q25 with fastp, clone calling with MiXCR) and kept in-frame beta chains. Rows are combined by CDR3 protein, so each entry shows the most common genes and DNA. The sample records under 800,000 distinct CDR3 sequences, roughly 15% of which are singletons. The top ten hold around 19% of the sample. The time point label for this specimen denotes: newly diagnosed GD, antithyroid drugs for less than 3 months. For both TCR sequencing and RNA sequencing, RNA was extracted from PBMCs using TRIzol.

This sample also belongs to another study, concerning T cells in Graves' hyperthyroidism and ophthalmopathy.

This specimen consisted of peripheral blood mononuclear cells (PBMCs), obtained at new diagnosis, from a patient treated with antithyroid drugs. These receptors were taken from a woman younger than 45 with Graves disease. Donor details come from another sample of the same person, matched by shared clones.

This clonotype was detected ten times or more. The V and J genes are TRBV11-2 and TRBJ2-3; 9 nucleotides align to TRBD2. CDR1 is SGHAT and CDR2 is FQNNGV in the germline V gene. CDR3 size: 15 residues. The V and J ends lost 3 bases and 3 bases, in that order; junction bases with no gene match: 4. CDR3 sequence: CASSFLAGLTDTQYF. CDR3 DNA sequence: TGTGCCAGCAGCTTCCTAGCGGGGCTTACAGATACGCAGTATTTT.

This clonotype came up many times. The V call is TRBV27, the J call TRBJ1-6; D remains unclear. The CDR3 is 14 amino acids. Germline assignment: CDR1 MNHEY and CDR2 SMNVEV (reference sequence). The ends were cut back, 3 bases at V and 7 bases at J, with 10 bases in the middle. The CDR3 here is CASSFSERNSPLHF. CDR3 DNA sequence: TGTGCCAGCAGTTTTTCCGAGCGCAATTCACCCCTCCACTTT.

This clonotype appeared many times. The rearrangement links TRBV28 to TRBJ1-2; TRBD1 matches 12 bases. Germline loops: CDR1 MDHEN, CDR2 SYDVKM. CDR3 length equals 16 residues. V dropped 5 bases and J dropped 7; count of bases not matched to a gene: 11. The chain's CDR3 is CASSPGRDRGRPGYTF. CDR3 bases: TGTGCCAGCAGTCCGGGAAGGGACAGGGGGCGACCTGGCTACACCTTC.

This clonotype was counted many times. The V gene is TRBV20-1, the J gene TRBJ2-3, with a tentative D call TRBD2 (6 bases). CDR1 DFQATT and CDR2 SNEGSKA come from the germline V gene (reference sequence). This CDR3 contains 15 residues. The V end lost 2 bases, the J end lost 6 bases, and 18 bases lay between the germline ends. In nucleotides, the CDR3 is TGCAGTGCTAGAAGCGGAGCGGGTGATATTGATACGCAGTATTTT. Translation gives CSARSGAGDIDTQYF.

This clonotype was recorded many times. The CDR3 coding sequence is TGCGCCAGCAGCGTCCTAGCGGGAGCGTCCTACGAGCAGTACTTC. As protein: CASSVLAGASYEQYF. The chain combines TRBV5-1 with TRBJ2-7; TRBD2 matches 10 bases. There are 15 residues in the CDR3. Germline assignment: CDR1 SGHRS and CDR2 YFSETQ. Unmatched junction bases numbered 5, after V lost 4 bases and J lost 1 base.

This clonotype has a handful of counts. The chain has TRBV5-5 and TRBJ2-2, with D uncertain. Germline CDR1 is SGHKS and CDR2 is YYEKEE (reference sequence). The CDR3 contains 14 residues. The V and J ends lost 4 bases and 0 bases respectively, with 7 bases between them. This CDR3 is CASSPYTNTGELFF. The CDR3 DNA reads TGTGCCAGCAGCCCTTACACGAACACCGGGGAGCTGTTTTTT.

The J gene is TRBJ2-1, the V gene TRBV3-1; maybe TRBD2 (5 bases). The J call may be mistaken, given a closer DNA end match to TRBJ2-5. In germline, CDR1 is LGHDT, CDR2 YNNKEL (reference sequence). The CDR3 has 15 residues. The chain's CDR3 is CASSQDPGLAETQYF. In nucleotides, the CDR3 is TGTGCCAGCAGCCAAGATCCCGGGCTAGCTGAGACCCAGTACTTC.

V and J are TRBV14 and TRBJ2-3, with a possible D match to TRBD1 (6 bases). Germline loops: CDR1 SGHDN, CDR2 FVKESK. Trimming took off 5 bases at V and 9 bases at J, with 15 bases between the two ends. The CDR3 extends over 13 amino acids. The CDR3 bases are TGTGCCAGCAGCGCCCCCGGGACAACGACGCAGTATTTT. This encodes CASSAPGTTTQYF.

This clonotype has ten or more counts. The CDR3 here is CASNVQGNQPQHF. The CDR3 bases are TGTGCCAGCAACGTACAGGGGAATCAGCCCCAGCATTTT. The chain joins TRBV6-2 or TRBV6-3 to TRBJ1-5; 7 bases agree with TRBD1. V shed 7 bases and J 4 bases; nucleotides not matched to a gene: 4. The CDR3 totals 13 residues. Germline CDR1 and CDR2: MNHEY and SVGEGT.

The rearrangement links TRBV12-3 or TRBV12-4 to TRBJ2-7; D perhaps matches TRBD2 (5 bases). V lost 7 bases to trimming and J lost 4 bases, with 14 bases between them. This CDR3 has 13 residues. CDR3 sequence reads: CASTPRPGYEQYF. Written as DNA, the CDR3 is TGTGCCAGCACTCCACGCCCGGGGTACGAGCAGTACTTC.

The rearrangement links TRBV19 to TRBJ2-3; 9 bases map to TRBD2. Unmatched junction bases numbered 6, after V lost 3 bases and J lost 2 bases. Germline V gives CDR1 LNHDA, CDR2 SQIVND (reference sequence). This CDR3 is 16 amino acids long. The DNA of the CDR3 is TGTGCCAGTAGTATCCGGACTAGCGTAACCACAGATACGCAGTATTTT. This translates into CASSIRTSVTTDTQYF.

At least ten counts were recorded for this clonotype. The CDR3 DNA reads TGTGCCAGCAGTTTGCCGGGGGCTCTCTCTGAAGCTTTCTTT. This sequence encodes CASSLPGALSEAFF. V and J are TRBV28 and TRBJ1-1; tentative D call: TRBD1 (6 bases). The germline gives CDR1 MDHEN, CDR2 SYDVKM. There are 14 residues in the CDR3. The V end was cut by 3 bases, the J end by 6 bases, with 14 bases between.

This clonotype appeared many times. The chain uses TRBV6-4 and TRBJ1-2, with TRBD1 as a possible D gene (5 bases). Trimming shortened V by 5 bases and J by 6 bases, and 19 bases separated the two germline ends. The CDR3 loop spans 15 amino acids. Looked up from germline, CDR1 is MRHNA and CDR2 is SNTAGT. The CDR3 nucleotides are TGTGCCAGCAGTTCGGCCGACGGGGGTGCTGATGGCTACACCTTC. It specifies CASSSADGGADGYTF.

The chain combines TRBV7-3 with TRBJ1-6; TRBD1 might be the D (5 bases). V was clipped by 5 bases and J by 14 bases, with 16 bases between them. This CDR3 is 13 amino acids long. Germline CDR1 and CDR2: SGHTA and FQGTGA. In DNA, the CDR3 is TGTGCCAGCAGCCCTTCAGGCCCGGGGGCCCTCCACTTT. Amino acid sequence: CASSPSGPGALHF.